This note documents a single T cell receptor (beta chain) sequence. Its antigen remains unknown. The data derive from a study of blood T cells in healthy people across ages. The study, taken as a whole, reports: A strong correlation was found between TCR beta diversity and the percentage of naive T cells. Age brought a roughly linear fall in TCR beta diversity measured per million T cells. Diversity figures derived from one million T cells were judged to underestimate the true value. PBMC samples, being unsorted, prevented any conclusive comparison of naive and antigen-experienced cells.

Trimming stripped 0 bases from V and 3 bases from J, with 10 bases between. Germline CDR1 and CDR2: SGHRS and YFSETQ. The CDR3 runs 15 residues. Primed by a sample-barcoded 5' primer and a J-beta primer mix, a second PCR proceeded for 7 to 11 cycles. TCRdb reprocessed the 5' RACE reads via MiXCR and lists one record per CDR3 protein. The sample contains about 1.5 million distinct CDR3 sequences, less than 45% of which appear only once. The V call is TRBV5-1, the J call TRBJ2-4, with D possibly being TRBD2 (6 bases). This clonotype originated in a young woman in good health. Sample: blood. CDR3 region: CASSLEEGGKNIQYF. CDR3 DNA: TGCGCCAGCAGCTTGGAAGAGGGAGGCAAAAACATTCAGTACTTC.